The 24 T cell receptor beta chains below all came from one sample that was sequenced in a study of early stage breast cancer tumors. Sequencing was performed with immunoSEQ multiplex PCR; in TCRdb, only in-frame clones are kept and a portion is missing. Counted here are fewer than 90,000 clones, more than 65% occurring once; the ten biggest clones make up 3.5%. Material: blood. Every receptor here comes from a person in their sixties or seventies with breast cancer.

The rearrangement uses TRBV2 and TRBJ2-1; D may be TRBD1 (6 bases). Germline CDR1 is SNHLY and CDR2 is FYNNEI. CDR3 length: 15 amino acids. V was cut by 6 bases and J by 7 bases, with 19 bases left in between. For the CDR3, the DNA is TGTGCCAGCAGGAGAGGGGGACCTGAGGGGAATGAGCAGTTCTTC. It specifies CASRRGGPEGNEQFF.

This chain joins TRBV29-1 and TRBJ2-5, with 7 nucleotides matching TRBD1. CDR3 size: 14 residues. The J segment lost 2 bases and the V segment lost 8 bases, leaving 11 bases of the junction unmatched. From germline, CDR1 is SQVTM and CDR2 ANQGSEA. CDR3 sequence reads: CSIRSRGFQETQYF. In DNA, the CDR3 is TGCAGCATCCGAAGCAGGGGGTTTCAAGAGACCCAGTACTTC.

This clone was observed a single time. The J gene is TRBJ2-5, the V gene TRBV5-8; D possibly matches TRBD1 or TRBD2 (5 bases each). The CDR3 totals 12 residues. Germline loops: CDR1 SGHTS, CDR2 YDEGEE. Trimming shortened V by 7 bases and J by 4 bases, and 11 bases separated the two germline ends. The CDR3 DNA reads TGTGCCAGCGTTGGGGGTCCAGAGACCCAGTACTTC. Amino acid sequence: CASVGGPETQYF.

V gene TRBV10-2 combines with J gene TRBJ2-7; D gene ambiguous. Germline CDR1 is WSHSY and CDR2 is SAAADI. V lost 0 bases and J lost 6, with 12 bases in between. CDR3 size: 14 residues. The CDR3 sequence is CASSESSLGPEQYF. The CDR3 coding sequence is TGCGCCAGCAGTGAGTCGAGTCTCGGGCCCGAGCAGTACTTC.

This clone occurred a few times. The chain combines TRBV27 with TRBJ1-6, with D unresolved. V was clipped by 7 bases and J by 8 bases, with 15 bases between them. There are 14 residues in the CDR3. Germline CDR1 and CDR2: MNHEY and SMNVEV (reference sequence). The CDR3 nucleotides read TGTGCCAGCACCCCTTGGGGTGGCCATTCACCCCTCCACTTT. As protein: CASTPWGGHSPLHF.

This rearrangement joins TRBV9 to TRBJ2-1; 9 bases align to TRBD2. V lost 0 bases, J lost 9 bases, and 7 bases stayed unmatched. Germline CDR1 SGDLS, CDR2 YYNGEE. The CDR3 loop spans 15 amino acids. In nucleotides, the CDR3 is TGTGCCAGCAGCGTAGTAGAAGCGGGGGGCAGTGAGCAGTTCTTC. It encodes CASSVVEAGGSEQFF.

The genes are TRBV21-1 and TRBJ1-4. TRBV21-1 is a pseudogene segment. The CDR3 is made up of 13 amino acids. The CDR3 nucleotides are TGTGCCAGCAGCACTCGCCGGGACGGAAAACTGTTTTTT. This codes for CASSTRRDGKLFF.

CDR3 DNA sequence: TGCGCCAGCAGCGAAAGCGGGGGCCTCACAGATACGCAGTATTTT. The encoded protein is CASSESGGLTDTQYF. The V call is TRBV5-1, the J call TRBJ2-3; 8 positions match TRBD2. With V trimmed by 4 bases and J by 2 bases, 6 bases remained unmatched. The CDR3 is made up of 15 amino acids. CDR1 and CDR2 from the germline V gene are SGHRS and YFSETQ.

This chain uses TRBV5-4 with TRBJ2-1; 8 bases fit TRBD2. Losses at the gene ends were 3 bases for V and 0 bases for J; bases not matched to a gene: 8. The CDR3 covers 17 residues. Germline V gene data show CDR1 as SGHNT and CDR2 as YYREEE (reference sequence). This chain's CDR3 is CASSSPSAGASYNEQFF. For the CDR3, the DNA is TGTGCCAGCAGCTCCCCATCAGCGGGGGCCTCCTACAATGAGCAGTTCTTC.

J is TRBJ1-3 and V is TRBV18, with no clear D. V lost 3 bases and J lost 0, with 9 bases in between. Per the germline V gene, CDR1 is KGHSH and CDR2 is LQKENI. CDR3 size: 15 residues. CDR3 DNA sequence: TGTGCCAGCTCACCTTCAACTGTCTCTGGAAACACCATATATTTT. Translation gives CASSPSTVSGNTIYF.

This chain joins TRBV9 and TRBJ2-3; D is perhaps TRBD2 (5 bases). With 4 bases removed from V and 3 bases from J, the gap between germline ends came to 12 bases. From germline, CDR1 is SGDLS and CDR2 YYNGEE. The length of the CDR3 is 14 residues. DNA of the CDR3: TGTGCCAGCAGCCCGAGCGGAGTTACAGATACGCAGTATTTT. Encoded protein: CASSPSGVTDTQYF.

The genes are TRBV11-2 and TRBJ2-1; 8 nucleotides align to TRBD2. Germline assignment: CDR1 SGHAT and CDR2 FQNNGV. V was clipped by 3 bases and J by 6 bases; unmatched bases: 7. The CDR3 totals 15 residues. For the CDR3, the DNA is TGTGCCAGCAGCTTCAGCGGGGGTGAAATCAATGAGCAGTTCTTC. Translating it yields CASSFSGGEINEQFF.

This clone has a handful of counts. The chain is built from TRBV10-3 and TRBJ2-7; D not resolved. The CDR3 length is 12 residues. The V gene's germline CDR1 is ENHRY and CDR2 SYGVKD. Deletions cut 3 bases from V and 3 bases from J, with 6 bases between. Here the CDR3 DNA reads TGTGCCATCAGTGATTTGGTCTACGAGCAGTACTTC. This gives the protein CAISDLVYEQYF.

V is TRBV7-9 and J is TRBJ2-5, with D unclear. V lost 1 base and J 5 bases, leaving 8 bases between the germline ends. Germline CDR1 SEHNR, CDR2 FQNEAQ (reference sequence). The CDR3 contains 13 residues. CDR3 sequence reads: CASSLEVGETQYF. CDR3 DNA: TGTGCCAGCAGCTTAGAAGTGGGGGAGACCCAGTACTTC.

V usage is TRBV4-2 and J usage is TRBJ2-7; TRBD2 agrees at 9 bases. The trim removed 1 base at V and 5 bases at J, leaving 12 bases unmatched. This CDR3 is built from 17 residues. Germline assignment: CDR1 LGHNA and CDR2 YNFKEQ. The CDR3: CASSQVVAGAPGDEQYF. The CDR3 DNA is TGTGCCAGCAGCCAAGTTGTAGCGGGGGCGCCTGGGGACGAGCAGTACTTC.

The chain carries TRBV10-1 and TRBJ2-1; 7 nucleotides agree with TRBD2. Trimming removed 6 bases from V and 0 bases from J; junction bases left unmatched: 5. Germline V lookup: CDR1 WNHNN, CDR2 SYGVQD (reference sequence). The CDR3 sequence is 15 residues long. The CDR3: CASSEIAGSYNEQFF. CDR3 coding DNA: TGCGCCAGCAGCGAAATAGCGGGCTCCTACAATGAGCAGTTCTTC.

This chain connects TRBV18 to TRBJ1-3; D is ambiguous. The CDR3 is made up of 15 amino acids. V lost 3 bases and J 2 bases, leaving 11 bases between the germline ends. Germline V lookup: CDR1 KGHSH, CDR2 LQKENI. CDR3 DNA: TGTGCCAGCTCACCCACCAGAGATCCTGGAAACACCATATATTTT. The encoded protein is CASSPTRDPGNTIYF. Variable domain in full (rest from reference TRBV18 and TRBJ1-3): NAGVMQNPRHLVRRRGQEARLRCSPMKGHSHVYWYRQLPEEGLKFMVYLQKENIIDESGMPKERFSAEFPKEGPSILRIQQVVRGDSAAYFCASSPTRDPGNTIYFGEGSWLTVV.

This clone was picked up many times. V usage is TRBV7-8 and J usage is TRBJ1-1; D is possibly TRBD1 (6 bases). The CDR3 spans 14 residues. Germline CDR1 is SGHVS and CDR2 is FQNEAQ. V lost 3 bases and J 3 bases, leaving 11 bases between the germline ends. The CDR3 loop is CASSLLSGDTEAFF. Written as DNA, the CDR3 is TGTGCCAGCAGCTTGTTATCAGGGGACACTGAAGCTTTCTTT.

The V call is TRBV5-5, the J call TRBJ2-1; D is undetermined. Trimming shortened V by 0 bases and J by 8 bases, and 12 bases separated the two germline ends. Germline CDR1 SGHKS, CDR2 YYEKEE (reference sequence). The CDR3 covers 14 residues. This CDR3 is CASSLESFNDEQFF. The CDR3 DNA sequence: TGTGCCAGCAGCTTGGAGAGTTTTAACGATGAGCAGTTCTTC.

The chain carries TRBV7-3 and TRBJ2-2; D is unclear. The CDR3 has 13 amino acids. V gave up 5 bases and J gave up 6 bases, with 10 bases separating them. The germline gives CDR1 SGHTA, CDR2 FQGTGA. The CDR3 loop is CASSLQRPGELFF. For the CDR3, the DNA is TGTGCCAGCAGCCTGCAGCGTCCCGGGGAGCTGTTTTTT.

The CDR3 region has the DNA TGCGCCAGCAGCTCGGATCCGGGGACTGGGGCTGAAGCTTTCTTT. Its protein is CASSSDPGTGAEAFF. J is TRBJ1-1 and V is TRBV5-1; D possibly corresponds to TRBD1 (5 bases). Deletions cut 3 bases from V and 6 bases from J, with 18 bases between. The CDR3 is made up of 15 amino acids. Germline V gene sequence: CDR1 SGHRS, CDR2 YFSETQ.

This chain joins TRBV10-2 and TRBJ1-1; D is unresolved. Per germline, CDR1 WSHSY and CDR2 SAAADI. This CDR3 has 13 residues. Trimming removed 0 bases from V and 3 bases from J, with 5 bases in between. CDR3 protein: CASSESTDTEAFF. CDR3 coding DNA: TGCGCCAGCAGTGAGTCGACCGACACTGAAGCTTTCTTT.

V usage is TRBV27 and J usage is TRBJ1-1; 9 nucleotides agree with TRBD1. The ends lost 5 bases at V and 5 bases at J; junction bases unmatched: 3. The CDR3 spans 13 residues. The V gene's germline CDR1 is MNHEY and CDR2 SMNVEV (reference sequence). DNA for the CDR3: TGTGCCAGCAGTGACAGGGGGGGGACTGAAGCTTTCTTT. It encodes CASSDRGGTEAFF.

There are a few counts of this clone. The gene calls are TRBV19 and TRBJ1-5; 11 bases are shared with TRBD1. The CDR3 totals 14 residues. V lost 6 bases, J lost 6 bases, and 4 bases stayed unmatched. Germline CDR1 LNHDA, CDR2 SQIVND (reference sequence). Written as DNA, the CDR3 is TGTGCCAGTAGCAAGGACAGGGGGCTTCAGCCCCAGCATTTT. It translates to CASSKDRGLQPQHF.